This entry lists 30 T cell receptor beta chains sequenced from one sample in a study of blood T cell repertoires in COVID-19. Some clones are missing from TCRdb's copy, which holds only in-frame ones; the method was immunoSEQ multiplex PCR. Altogether approximately 440,000 clones are present, less than 95% being singletons, with the ten largest covering 0.6%. Sequencing input: PBMCs or T cells enriched from blood (not recorded which). These receptors were taken from a man between 18 and 29 years old who had recovered from COVID-19.

This chain uses TRBV3-1 (or the pseudogene TRBV3-2) with TRBJ2-7; 9 bases align to TRBD2. V was clipped by 4 bases and J by 7 bases; unmatched bases: 14. Germline V gene lookup returns CDR1 LGHDT and CDR2 YNNKEL (reference sequence). This CDR3 region has 16 residues. The CDR3 is CASSPRAGGETGEQYF. CDR3 bases: TGTGCCAGCAGCCCTAGAGCGGGAGGAGAGACGGGGGAGCAGTACTTC.

The chain couples TRBV5-1 to TRBJ2-1; no clear D. Trimming took 0 bases from V and 0 from J, leaving 7 bases between them. The CDR3 contains 15 residues. Looked up from germline, CDR1 is SGHRS and CDR2 is YFSETQ. The CDR3 DNA reads as TGCGCCAGCAGCTTGGTGAGGAGCTCCTACAATGAGCAGTTCTTC. Its protein product is CASSLVRSSYNEQFF.

CDR3 in amino acids: CATSGSQTNTGELFF. For the CDR3, the DNA is TGTGCCACCAGTGGCAGTCAGACTAACACCGGGGAGCTGTTTTTT. The J gene is TRBJ2-2, the V gene TRBV24-1; no reliable D call. This CDR3 comprises 15 residues. Trimming removed 5 bases from V and 2 bases from J, with 11 bases in between. Germline V gives CDR1 KGHDR, CDR2 SFDVKD.

V gene TRBV11-2 combines with J gene TRBJ2-3, with 7 bases lining up with TRBD1. The CDR3 has 15 amino acids. The ends lost 5 bases at V and 0 bases at J; junction bases unmatched: 5. Germline V gene data show CDR1 as SGHAT and CDR2 as FQNNGV. The CDR3 loop is CASSVGQTSTDTQYF. The DNA for the CDR3 is TGTGCCAGCAGCGTGGGACAGACTAGCACAGATACGCAGTATTTT.

The gene calls are TRBV18 and TRBJ1-6; the D gene is possibly TRBD1 (5 bases). V lost 2 bases and J lost 9, with 14 bases in between. Germline CDR1 KGHSH, CDR2 LQKENI. There are 15 residues in the CDR3. The CDR3 loop is CASSPAGPRGSPLHF. The CDR3 region has the DNA TGTGCCAGCTCACCAGCCGGGCCAAGGGGTTCACCCCTCCACTTT. The full variable domain, completed using reference TRBV18 and TRBJ1-6, is NAGVMQNPRHLVRRRGQEARLRCSPMKGHSHVYWYRQLPEEGLKFMVYLQKENIIDESGMPKERFSAEFPKEGPSILRIQQVVRGDSAAYFCASSPAGPRGSPLHFGNGTRLTVT.

The chain employs TRBV28 and TRBJ1-1, with 9 bases identical to TRBD1. The trim removed 5 bases at V and 5 bases at J, leaving 9 bases unmatched. The CDR3 is 15 residues long. Germline V CDR1 and CDR2: MDHEN, SYDVKM. The CDR3 here is CASSITGTGRTEAFF. CDR3 in DNA: TGTGCCAGCAGTATAACCGGGACAGGGAGGACTGAAGCTTTCTTT.

The gene calls are TRBV10-1 and TRBJ1-4; a possible D gene is TRBD1 (5 bases). In germline, CDR1 is WNHNN, CDR2 SYGVQD (reference sequence). The CDR3 covers 16 residues. V was pared by 6 bases and J by 13 bases, with 27 bases between. CDR3 amino acids: CASSERGRGEVGRLFF. The CDR3, as DNA: TGCGCCAGCAGCGAACGGGGGAGGGGCGAAGTAGGTAGACTGTTTTTT.

The rearrangement links TRBV28 to TRBJ2-7; 8 nucleotides align to TRBD1. The CDR3 totals 13 residues. After removal of 7 bases from V and 0 bases from J, the junction contained 2 bases not matched to a gene. Germline V gene lookup returns CDR1 MDHEN and CDR2 SYDVKM. The CDR3 nucleotides read TGTGCCAGCACTACAGGGGGCTCCTACGAGCAGTACTTC. Residues: CASTTGGSYEQYF. Together with reference TRBV28 and TRBJ2-7, the CDR3 gives the full variable domain: DVKVTQSSRYLVKRTGEKVFLECVQDMDHENMFWYRQDPGLGLRLIYFSYDVKMKEKGDIPEGYSVSREKKERFSLILESASTNQTSMYLCASTTGGSYEQYFGPGTRLTVT.

This chain connects TRBV2 to TRBJ1-2; perhaps TRBD1 as D (6 bases). V lost 6 bases, J lost 4 bases, and 18 bases lay in between. The CDR3 totals 15 residues. CDR1 and CDR2 from the germline V gene are SNHLY and FYNNEI. CDR3 sequence reads: CASSSKGHAGYGYTF. For the CDR3, the DNA is TGTGCCAGCAGCTCGAAGGGACACGCAGGCTATGGCTACACCTTC.

The chain employs TRBV5-4 and TRBJ1-6, with a weak D call TRBD1 (6 bases). Germline CDR1 SGHNT, CDR2 YYREEE (reference sequence). The CDR3 loop spans 14 amino acids. Trimming removed 1 base at V and 9 bases at J, with 11 bases between. CDR3 nucleotides: TGTGCCAGCAGCTTGACAGGGTTTGGTTCACCCCTCCACTTT. It is translated as CASSLTGFGSPLHF.

The J gene is TRBJ1-2, the V gene TRBV30; D is possibly TRBD1 (5 bases). The CDR3 covers 16 residues. Germline V gene sequence: CDR1 GTSNPN, CDR2 SVGIG (reference sequence). V was shortened by 2 bases and J by 2 bases, with 18 bases between the two germline ends. CDR3 nucleotide sequence: TGTGCCTGGAGTTGGGACTCAACGGGGGAGAACTATGGCTACACCTTC. Translated, it gives CAWSWDSTGENYGYTF.

This chain joins TRBV4-1 and TRBJ1-2; perhaps TRBD1 as D (6 bases). Germline loops: CDR1 MGHRA, CDR2 YSYEKL. V lost 0 bases and J 5 bases, leaving 13 bases between the germline ends. This CDR3 region has 15 residues. Here the CDR3 DNA reads TGCGCCAGCAGCCAAGATCTTACACAGGGTTATGGCTACACCTTC. Amino acid sequence: CASSQDLTQGYGYTF.

This clone was seen only once. The same CDR3 arises from other DNA sequences in this sample as well. The chain is built from TRBV7-2 and TRBJ2-1, with TRBD2 identical over 8 bases. Per the germline V gene, CDR1 is SGHTA and CDR2 is FQGNSA. V shed 5 bases, J shed 1 base, and the junction held 4 bases outside the gene matches. This CDR3 has 15 residues. CDR3: CASSLGLASYNEQFF. Here the CDR3 DNA reads TGTGCCAGCAGCCTCGGACTAGCTTCCTACAATGAGCAGTTCTTC.

As to this clone: At one end, the junction sequence differs from germline, possibly due to a read error. V gene TRBV7-9 combines with J gene TRBJ2-7; D might be TRBD2 (6 bases). The CDR3 runs to 13 residues. CDR1 is SEHNR, CDR2 FQNEAQ, per germline (reference sequence). DNA for the CDR3: TGTGCCAGCAGCTTAGCGCTAACGGGACTCGCTAACTTC. Translating gives CASSLALTGLANF.

V gene TRBV7-9 combines with J gene TRBJ1-2; D ambiguous. The CDR3 is 12 residues long. V was pared by 2 bases and J by 8 bases, with 9 bases between. CDR1 and CDR2 from the germline V gene are SEHNR and FQNEAQ (reference sequence). The CDR3 region has the DNA TGTGCCAGCAGCTTAAGTACTTGGGGCTACACCTTC. This gives the protein CASSLSTWGYTF.

The chain employs TRBV7-8 and TRBJ2-2; TRBD2 matches 10 bases. Germline CDR1 reads SGHVS; CDR2 reads FQNEAQ. CDR3 length: 17 amino acids. Trimming took 1 base from V and 7 from J; bases not matched to a gene: 9. The CDR3 nucleotides are TGTGCCAGCAGCTTAGTCGCTAGCGGGAGTGGTGGCGGGGAGCTGTTTTTT. This gives the protein CASSLVASGSGGGELFF.

The chain carries TRBV19 and TRBJ2-3; 7 bases agree with TRBD2. The germline gives CDR1 LNHDA, CDR2 SQIVND (reference sequence). The length of the CDR3 is 18 residues. Trimming took 10 bases from V and 5 from J; bases not matched to a gene: 24. CDR3: CANSMGLTSEEEEDTQYF. As DNA, the CDR3 is TGTGCCAACAGTATGGGGCTAACTAGCGAGGAGGAGGAAGATACGCAGTATTTT.

The gene calls are TRBV12-3 or TRBV12-4 and TRBJ1-5; no definite D call. Trimming shortened V by 5 bases and J by 7 bases, and 9 bases separated the two germline ends. The CDR3 length is 12 residues. The CDR3 nucleotides are TGTGCCAGCAGTCCAAATCGGCAGCCCCAGCATTTT. Translation: CASSPNRQPQHF.

The V and J genes are TRBV27 and TRBJ1-4; TRBD1 matches at 11 bases. This CDR3 has 16 residues. Germline V gene data show CDR1 as MNHEY and CDR2 as SMNVEV (reference sequence). With V trimmed by 6 bases and J by 4 bases, 7 bases remained unmatched. CDR3 residues: CASRRTGGKINEKLFF. DNA of the CDR3: TGTGCCAGCAGAAGGACAGGGGGCAAGATTAATGAAAAACTGTTTTTT.

The gene calls are TRBV13 and TRBJ1-5; tentatively, D is TRBD1 (6 bases). V dropped 0 bases and J dropped 6 bases, with 9 bases sitting between them. Per germline, CDR1 PRHDT and CDR2 FYEKMQ (reference sequence). The CDR3 length is 14 residues. The CDR3: CASSLGAGVQPQHF. CDR3 coding DNA: TGTGCCAGCAGCTTAGGGGCAGGGGTTCAGCCCCAGCATTTT. Looking up the rest from reference TRBV13 and TRBJ1-5 gives the full variable domain: AAGVIQSPRHLIKEKRETATLKCYPIPRHDTVYWYQQGPGQDPQFLISFYEKMQSDKGSIPDRFSAQQFSDYHSELNMSSLELGDSALYFCASSLGAGVQPQHFGDGTRLSIL.

The V and J genes are TRBV10-1 and TRBJ2-1; 12 bases align to TRBD2. Germline V CDR1 and CDR2: WNHNN, SYGVQD (reference sequence). Trimming removed 0 bases from V and 6 bases from J; junction bases left unmatched: 3. The CDR3 has 16 amino acids. The CDR3 region is CASSESTSGGPNEQFF. Written as DNA, the CDR3 is TGCGCCAGCAGTGAGTCAACTAGCGGGGGGCCCAATGAGCAGTTCTTC.

V is TRBV9 and J is TRBJ2-7; 7 positions agree with TRBD2. Losses at the gene ends were 2 bases for V and 2 bases for J; bases not matched to a gene: 13. Germline V gene sequence: CDR1 SGDLS, CDR2 YYNGEE. There are 17 residues in the CDR3. In DNA, the CDR3 is TGTGCCAGCAGCGTGGAACCTTCGTCTAGCGGAACCTACGAGCAGTACTTC. The encoded protein is CASSVEPSSSGTYEQYF.

The chain couples TRBV2 to TRBJ2-3; 9 positions agree with TRBD2. Germline CDR1 and CDR2: SNHLY and FYNNEI. The CDR3 covers 15 residues. The trim removed 6 bases at V and 0 bases at J, leaving 4 bases unmatched. The CDR3: CASRGLASSTDTQYF. CDR3 nucleotides: TGTGCCAGCAGAGGACTAGCGTCTAGCACAGATACGCAGTATTTT.

This clone occurred once. V is TRBV6-5 and J is TRBJ1-6; TRBD1 aligns across 10 bases. V lost 6 bases and J lost 7; bases outside the gene matches: 3. The germline gives CDR1 MNHEY, CDR2 SVGAGI. This CDR3 region has 14 residues. The CDR3 here is CASRGTGDNSPLHF. DNA of the CDR3: TGTGCCAGCAGAGGGACAGGGGACAATTCACCCCTCCACTTT.

The J gene is TRBJ2-5, the V gene TRBV7-8, with TRBD2 matching over 8 bases. CDR3 size: 18 residues. J lost 2 bases, V lost 4 bases, and 15 bases had no gene match. Looked up from germline, CDR1 is SGHVS and CDR2 is FQNEAQ. The CDR3 is CASSSRWGSGVAQETQYF. As DNA, the CDR3 is TGTGCCAGCAGCTCTAGGTGGGGTAGCGGGGTAGCTCAAGAGACCCAGTACTTC. The full variable domain, rest sourced from reference TRBV7-8 and TRBJ2-5, is GAGVSQSPRYKVAKRGQDVALRCDPISGHVSLFWYQQALGQGPEFLTYFQNEAQLDKSGLPSDRFFAERPEGSVSTLKIQRTQQEDSAVYLCASSSRWGSGVAQETQYFGPGTRLLVL.

This rearrangement joins TRBV9 to TRBJ1-1; 8 bases agree with TRBD1. The CDR3 covers 17 residues. V shed 0 bases and J 1 base; nucleotides not matched to a gene: 8. Germline CDR1 is SGDLS and CDR2 is YYNGEE. The DNA of the CDR3 is TGTGCCAGCAGCGTAGGAGGGACAGGTATCGCGAACACTGAAGCTTTCTTT. As protein: CASSVGGTGIANTEAFF.

The chain carries TRBV6-5 and TRBJ2-2, with D possibly matching TRBD1 (5 bases). Germline lookup yields CDR1 MNHEY and CDR2 SVGAGI. The CDR3 contains 14 residues. V was shortened by 6 bases and J by 2 bases, with 10 bases between the two germline ends. For the CDR3, the DNA is TGTGCCAGCAGGGACCAGGGAAACACCGGGGAGCTGTTTTTT. Protein product: CASRDQGNTGELFF.

The chain couples TRBV27 to TRBJ1-6, with 11 bases matching TRBD1. Trimming cost V 2 bases and J 11 bases; bases outside gene matches: 5. The CDR3 extends over 15 amino acids. The germline CDR1 and CDR2 sequences are MNHEY and SMNVEV (reference sequence). The CDR3 region is CASSLDEGQGAPLHF. Written as DNA, the CDR3 is TGTGCCAGCAGTTTAGATGAGGGACAGGGGGCACCCCTCCACTTT.

V and J are TRBV5-6 and TRBJ2-5, with D possibly TRBD1 on 6 matching bases. Trimming cost V 4 bases and J 5 bases, with 15 bases left between them. CDR3 length equals 14 residues. Germline V gives CDR1 SGHDT, CDR2 YYEEEE. CDR3 residues: CASSTQSQGETQYF. CDR3 coding DNA: TGTGCCAGCAGCACACAAAGTCAGGGGGAGACCCAGTACTTC.

The chain employs TRBV27 and TRBJ1-1, with TRBD1 identical over 9 bases. The germline CDR1 and CDR2 sequences are MNHEY and SMNVEV (reference sequence). The J segment lost 2 bases and the V segment lost 6 bases, leaving 7 bases of the junction unmatched. The CDR3 covers 15 residues. The CDR3 DNA is TGTGCCAGCAGAGGGACAGGGAGTTCTAACACTGAAGCTTTCTTT. Translating gives CASRGTGSSNTEAFF.